Shown below are 18 T cell receptor beta chains from a single sample sequenced in a study of T-cell memory formation after mild COVID-19. TCRdb independently ran MiXCR on the 5' RACE reads; one entry per CDR3 protein. The sample lists fewer than 600,000 distinct CDR3 sequences, about 20% occurring once. The sample was PBMCs or a T cell subset sorted from them (not recorded which). Every receptor here comes from an adult woman who had mild COVID-19 (a few samples of this study predate the infection). Cell type and time point are not known.

This clonotype was seen more than once but under ten times. CDR3 DNA: TGTGCCAGCAGACGGGGGGGCCGGAATGAGCAGTTCTTC. Its protein product is CASRRGGRNEQFF. This chain joins TRBV5-5 and TRBJ2-1, with TRBD2 matching 8 bases. Germline CDR1 and CDR2: SGHKS and YYEKEE (reference sequence). The CDR3 spans 13 residues. After removal of 5 bases from V and 7 bases from J, the junction contained 5 bases not matched to a gene.

The V call is TRBV7-3, the J call TRBJ2-1; possible D gene TRBD2, 6 bases. Germline V gene lookup returns CDR1 SGHTA and CDR2 FQGTGA. The CDR3 is 16 residues long. V lost 0 bases, J lost 5 bases, and 14 bases lay in between. Written as DNA, the CDR3 is TGTGCCAGCAGCTTAACTCCCGGGAGCGGGCACAATGAGCAGTTCTTC. It yields the protein CASSLTPGSGHNEQFF.

This CDR3 reads CASSQDPRSTGGMLQEAFF. CDR3 coding DNA: TGTGCCAGCAGCCAAGATCCCCGTTCGACAGGGGGCATGCTCCAAGAAGCTTTCTTT. The V call is TRBV4-2, the J call TRBJ1-1, with 10 bases matching TRBD1. The CDR3 length is 19 residues. The junction had 18 bases not matched to a gene; V was cut back by 0 bases and J by 8 bases. Germline CDR1 and CDR2: LGHNA and YNFKEQ.

This chain links TRBV9 with TRBJ2-7, with unresolved D. Germline assignment: CDR1 SGDLS and CDR2 YYNGEE. CDR3 length equals 13 residues. V lost 0 bases and J 3 bases, leaving 7 bases between the germline ends. CDR3 coding DNA: TGTGCCAGCAGCGTAGCCGCCGGCTACGAGCAGTACTTC. Protein product: CASSVAAGYEQYF.

Only a few counts were recorded for this clonotype. The V and J genes are TRBV7-9 and TRBJ1-6; TRBD1 matches 10 bases. The CDR3 loop spans 15 amino acids. In germline, CDR1 is SEHNR, CDR2 FQNEAQ (reference sequence). V lost 5 bases to trimming and J lost 9 bases; unmatched junction nucleotides: 7. The CDR3 sequence: CASSPSGQGLSPLHF. As DNA, the CDR3 is TGTGCCAGCAGCCCGTCGGGACAGGGGCTTTCACCCCTCCACTTT. Full variable domain (outside the CDR3, taken from reference TRBV7-9 and TRBJ1-6): DTGVSQNPRHKITKRGQNVTFRCDPISEHNRLYWYRQTLGQGPEFLTYFQNEAQLEKSRLLSDRFSAERPKGSFSTLEIQRTEQGDSAMYLCASSPSGQGLSPLHFGNGTRLTVT.

This clonotype was detected only a few times. This chain connects TRBV6-2 or TRBV6-3 to TRBJ1-5; no firm D call. Germline V gene data show CDR1 as MNHEY and CDR2 as SVGEGT. The length of the CDR3 is 19 residues. V was cut by 3 bases and J by 1 base, with 22 bases left in between. CDR3 coding DNA: TGTGCCAGCAGTTATCGGCCTACCCGGTGGCCTGGGAGCAATCAGCCCCAGCATTTT. This gives the protein CASSYRPTRWPGSNQPQHF.

The rearrangement uses TRBV20-1 and TRBJ2-7; 7 bases agree with TRBD1. Germline V lookup: CDR1 DFQATT, CDR2 SNEGSKA (reference sequence). V was clipped by 3 bases and J by 0 bases; unmatched bases: 5. CDR3 length: 14 amino acids. For the CDR3, the DNA is TGCAGTGCTAGTAGTGGGGACAGCTCCTACGAGCAGTACTTC. The encoded protein is CSASSGDSSYEQYF.

This clonotype was detected only a few times. The V and J genes are TRBV20-1 and TRBJ1-3; D is uncertain. The CDR3 totals 13 residues. V shed 5 bases and J shed 3 bases, with 11 bases lying between them. Germline V gene sequence: CDR1 DFQATT, CDR2 SNEGSKA (reference sequence). CDR3 sequence (DNA): TGCAGTGCTCCTTCCGGACGTGGAAACACCATATATTTT. Translation gives CSAPSGRGNTIYF.

This clonotype was counted only a few times. The chain recombines TRBV4-1 with TRBJ2-7; D tentatively reads TRBD1 or TRBD2 (5 bases each). The CDR3 is made up of 16 amino acids. Trimming removed 4 bases at V and 0 bases at J, with 16 bases between. Germline V gene sequence: CDR1 MGHRA, CDR2 YSYEKL. The DNA for the CDR3 is TGCGCCAGCAGCCTTCATCCCGGGACGGTCTCCTACGAGCAGTACTTC. Amino acid sequence: CASSLHPGTVSYEQYF.

This clonotype showed up just a few times. J is TRBJ2-2 and V is TRBV12-3 or TRBV12-4, with 7 nucleotides matching TRBD1. Losses at the gene ends were 6 bases for V and 2 bases for J; bases not matched to a gene: 6. The CDR3 is made up of 15 amino acids. The CDR3 DNA reads as TGTGCCAGCAGGCTAGACAGGGTTAACACCGGGGAGCTGTTTTTT. As protein: CASRLDRVNTGELFF.

V usage is TRBV15 and J usage is TRBJ2-6; 8 bases align to TRBD1. The germline V gene encodes CDR1 LNHNV and CDR2 YYDKDF (reference sequence). The J segment lost 4 bases and the V segment lost 3 bases, leaving 5 bases of the junction unmatched. CDR3 length: 16 amino acids. The CDR3 nucleotides read TGTGCCACCAGCAGGGGACAGGACTCCGGGGCCAACGTCCTGACTTTC. Translation: CATSRGQDSGANVLTF.

This clonotype was detected only a few times. This sequence joins TRBV12-3 or TRBV12-4 and TRBJ2-1; a weak D match, TRBD2 (6 bases). Trimming cost V 5 bases and J 4 bases, with 12 bases left between them. CDR3 size: 14 residues. The CDR3: CASSLGGVYNEQFF. The CDR3 nucleotides are TGTGCCAGCAGTCTTGGCGGGGTTTACAATGAGCAGTTCTTC.

This clonotype was seen more than once but under ten times. The genes are TRBV5-1 and TRBJ1-1; D may be TRBD1 (5 bases). The CDR3 sequence is 14 residues long. Germline CDR1 SGHRS, CDR2 YFSETQ. V shed 5 bases and J shed 2 bases, with 13 bases lying between them. CDR3 nucleotide sequence: TGCGCCAGCAGACCGGTGGGGCCTAACACTGAAGCTTTCTTT. Its translation: CASRPVGPNTEAFF.

This clonotype was counted a few times. The chain uses TRBV7-9 and TRBJ1-4; D perhaps matches TRBD1 (6 bases). The CDR3 length is 15 residues. Germline assignment: CDR1 SEHNR and CDR2 FQNEAQ (reference sequence). V lost 5 bases and J 8 bases, leaving 18 bases between the germline ends. CDR3 bases: TGTGCCAGCAGCCCTGGCAGGGGTGGAAAAGAAAAACTGTTTTTT. Its protein is CASSPGRGGKEKLFF. Together with reference TRBV7-9 and TRBJ1-4, the CDR3 gives the full variable domain: DTGVSQNPRHKITKRGQNVTFRCDPISEHNRLYWYRQTLGQGPEFLTYFQNEAQLEKSRLLSDRFSAERPKGSFSTLEIQRTEQGDSAMYLCASSPGRGGKEKLFFGSGTQLSVL.

The rearrangement uses TRBV7-2 and TRBJ1-6, with D hard to call. Germline V gene lookup returns CDR1 SGHTA and CDR2 FQGNSA. The CDR3 runs 15 residues. Trimming left V 5 bases short and J 7 bases short, with 15 bases between. The CDR3 region is CASSEIGRRNSPLHF. DNA for the CDR3: TGTGCCAGCAGCGAAATAGGGCGGAGAAATTCACCCCTCCACTTT.

There are a few counts of this clonotype. V and J are TRBV2 and TRBJ2-7; 7 nucleotides line up with TRBD2. CDR1 and CDR2 from the germline V gene are SNHLY and FYNNEI. V shed 8 bases and J 2 bases; nucleotides not matched to a gene: 9. The CDR3 consists of 14 residues. CDR3 DNA sequence: TGTGCCAGCGGCCAAGAGCGGGGAACCTACGAGCAGTACTTC. The encoded protein is CASGQERGTYEQYF.

The chain links TRBV7-2 to TRBJ2-2; tentative D call: TRBD1 (5 bases). The V gene's germline CDR1 is SGHTA and CDR2 FQGNSA. The CDR3 has 14 amino acids. Trimming removed 9 bases at V and 2 bases at J, with 13 bases between. The chain's CDR3 is CASRRRVNTGELFF. CDR3 sequence (DNA): TGTGCCAGTAGACGCAGGGTAAACACCGGGGAGCTGTTTTTT.

The chain recombines TRBV24-1 with TRBJ2-7; TRBD1 matches at 7 bases. The CDR3 has 14 amino acids. V shed 4 bases and J 0 bases; nucleotides not matched to a gene: 2. Germline CDR1 KGHDR, CDR2 SFDVKD. CDR3 nucleotide sequence: TGTGCCACCAGTGAGGCAGGGGGCTCCTACGAGCAGTACTTC. It translates to CATSEAGGSYEQYF.